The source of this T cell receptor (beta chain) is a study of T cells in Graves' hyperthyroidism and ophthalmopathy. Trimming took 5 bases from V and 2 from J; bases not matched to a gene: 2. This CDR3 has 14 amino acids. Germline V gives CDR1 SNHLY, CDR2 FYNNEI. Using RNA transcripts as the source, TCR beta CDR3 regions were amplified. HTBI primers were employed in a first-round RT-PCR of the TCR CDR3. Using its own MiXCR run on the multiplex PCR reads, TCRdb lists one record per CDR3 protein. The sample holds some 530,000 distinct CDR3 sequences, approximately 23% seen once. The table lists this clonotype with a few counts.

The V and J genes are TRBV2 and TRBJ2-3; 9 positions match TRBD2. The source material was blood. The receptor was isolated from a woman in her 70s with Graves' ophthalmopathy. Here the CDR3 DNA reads TGTGCCAGCAGTTGGACTAGCGCCACAGATACGCAGTATTTT. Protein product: CASSWTSATDTQYF.